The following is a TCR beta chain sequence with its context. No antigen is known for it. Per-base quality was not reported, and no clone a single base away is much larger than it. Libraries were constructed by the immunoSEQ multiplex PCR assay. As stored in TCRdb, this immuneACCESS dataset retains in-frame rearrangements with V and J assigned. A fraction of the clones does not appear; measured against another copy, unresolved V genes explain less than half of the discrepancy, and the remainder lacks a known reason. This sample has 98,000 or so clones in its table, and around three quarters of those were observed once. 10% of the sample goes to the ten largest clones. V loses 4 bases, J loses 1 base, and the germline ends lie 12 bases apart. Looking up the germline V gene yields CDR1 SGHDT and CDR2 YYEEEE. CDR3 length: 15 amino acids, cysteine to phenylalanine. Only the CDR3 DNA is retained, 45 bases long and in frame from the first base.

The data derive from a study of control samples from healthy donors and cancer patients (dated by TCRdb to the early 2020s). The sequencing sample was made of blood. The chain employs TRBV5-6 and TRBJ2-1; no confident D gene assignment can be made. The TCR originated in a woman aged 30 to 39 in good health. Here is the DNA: TGTGCCAGCAGCACCGAGAGAGCGTCCTACAATGAGCAGTTCTTC. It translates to CASSTERASYNEQFF.